This entry lists 14 T cell receptor beta chains sequenced from one sample in a study of T cell repertoires in cytomegalovirus infection. Which antigens these TCRs recognize remains unknown. TCRdb reanalysed the reads using MiXCR and keeps one entry per CDR3 protein. The sample carries about 740,000 distinct CDR3 sequences, around 35% recorded once. The material sequenced was cultured PBMCs, taken from culture after CMV antigen stimulation. These receptors were taken from a human donor in good health (CMV status not recorded). Some clones in this sample may be carry-over from other donors' samples.

This clonotype occurred a few times. The gene calls are TRBV11-2 and TRBJ1-5; D gene uncertain. Per the germline V gene, CDR1 is SGHAT and CDR2 is FQNNGV. This CDR3 has 13 amino acids. V dropped 2 bases and J dropped 4 bases, with 6 bases sitting between them. In nucleotides, the CDR3 is TGTGCCAGCAGCTTAAACCCGAATCAGCCCCAGCATTTT. It codes for CASSLNPNQPQHF.

The V call is TRBV11-2, the J call TRBJ2-7; possible D gene TRBD1, 6 bases. Germline V gene data show CDR1 as SGHAT and CDR2 as FQNNGV. Trimming cost V 0 bases and J 2 bases, with 11 bases left between them. The CDR3 loop spans 15 amino acids. DNA of the CDR3: TGTGCCAGCAGCTTAGATCGGGACATCCCCTACGAGCAGTACTTC. Its translation: CASSLDRDIPYEQYF.

This clonotype turned up a few times. The chain carries TRBV2 and TRBJ2-1, with 9 bases lining up with TRBD2. J lost 3 bases, V lost 6 bases, and 9 bases had no gene match. The germline CDR1 and CDR2 sequences are SNHLY and FYNNEI. CDR3 size: 16 residues. DNA of the CDR3: TGTGCCAGCAGAGCGCGTCGCGGGAGGGACTACAATGAGCAGTTCTTC. Translation: CASRARRGRDYNEQFF.

This clonotype has more than one count but fewer than ten. CDR3 region: CASGRQGGPQHF. The CDR3 nucleotides are TGTGCTAGTGGTCGCCAGGGGGGGCCCCAGCATTTT. This chain joins TRBV12-5 and TRBJ1-5; TRBD1 aligns across 7 bases. CDR1 and CDR2 (germline): LGHNT, FRNRAP. The CDR3 runs to 12 residues. Trimming took 5 bases from V and 9 from J; bases not matched to a gene: 4.

V is TRBV18 and J is TRBJ1-1, with D uncertain. Trimming left V 0 bases short and J 4 bases short, with 12 bases between. In germline, CDR1 is KGHSH, CDR2 LQKENI. The length of the CDR3 is 15 residues. This CDR3 reads CASSPPPPGSTEAFF. CDR3 DNA: TGTGCCAGCTCACCACCACCCCCCGGGAGCACTGAAGCTTTCTTT.

This clonotype was counted only a few times. The chain links TRBV6-6 to TRBJ2-7; D may correspond to TRBD1 or TRBD2 (5 bases each). Looked up from germline, CDR1 is MNHNY and CDR2 is SVGAGI (reference sequence). This CDR3 has 17 amino acids. V shed 2 bases and J shed 0 bases, with 17 bases lying between them. In DNA form, the CDR3 reads TGTGCCAGCAGTTACCGTCTACCTGACGGGGCCTCCTACGAGCAGTACTTC. This codes for CASSYRLPDGASYEQYF.

V and J are TRBV12-3 or TRBV12-4 and TRBJ1-5, with 7 positions matching TRBD1. There are 14 residues in the CDR3. V lost 5 bases and J lost 7; bases outside the gene matches: 8. The CDR3, as DNA: TGTGCCAGCAGTCAGGGGGGGGCCGGCCAGCCCCAGCATTTT. Translating gives CASSQGGAGQPQHF.

The chain recombines TRBV19 with TRBJ2-6; 7 nucleotides align to TRBD1. The CDR3 runs 14 residues. CDR1 and CDR2 (germline): LNHDA, SQIVND (reference sequence). V lost 8 bases to trimming and J lost 2 bases; unmatched junction nucleotides: 3. CDR3 bases: TGTGCCAGTCTCGACAGGGCTGGGGCCAACGTCCTGACTTTC. It translates to CASLDRAGANVLTF.

Details on this clonotype: The junction and the germline gene differ at one end; a read error may be behind it. This rearrangement joins TRBV7-6 to TRBJ2-3; D call uncertain. This CDR3 is 13 amino acids long. Germline assignment: CDR1 SGHVS and CDR2 FNYEAQ. CDR3 nucleotides: TGTGCCAGCAGCCCCCGGAGCACAGAAACGCAGTATTTT. It encodes CASSPRSTETQYF. Supplemented by reference TRBV7-6 and TRBJ2-3, the full variable domain reads GAGVSQSPRYKVTKRGQDVALRCDPISGHVSLYWYRQALGQGPEFLTYFNYEAQQDKSGLPNDRFSAERPEGSISTLTIQRTEQRDSAMYRCASSPRSTETQYFGPGTRLTVL.

The chain joins TRBV28 to TRBJ1-1; D possibly corresponds to TRBD1 (5 bases). This CDR3 has 17 residues. In germline, CDR1 is MDHEN, CDR2 SYDVKM. V was cut by 3 bases and J by 0 bases, with 17 bases left in between. The CDR3 bases are TGTGCCAGCAGTTTCCTTCAGGGTATAGGGATGAACACTGAAGCTTTCTTT. As protein: CASSFLQGIGMNTEAFF. The complete variable domain, with remaining parts taken from reference TRBV28 and TRBJ1-1, reads DVKVTQSSRYLVKRTGEKVFLECVQDMDHENMFWYRQDPGLGLRLIYFSYDVKMKEKGDIPEGYSVSREKKERFSLILESASTNQTSMYLCASSFLQGIGMNTEAFFGQGTRLTVV.

This clonotype was observed at least ten times. The V and J genes are TRBV7-8 and TRBJ2-3, with TRBD2 matching 7 bases. The CDR3 is 16 amino acids. V trimming: 2 bases; J trimming: 6 bases; junction bases outside the gene matches: 11. Germline V CDR1 and CDR2: SGHVS, FQNEAQ. CDR3 nucleotide sequence: TGTGCCAGCAGCTTACGAAGGGGCGGGGGATCGGATACGCAGTATTTT. Its translation: CASSLRRGGGSDTQYF.

The chain uses TRBV20-1 and TRBJ2-3, with a tentative D call TRBD2 (7 bases). There are 13 residues in the CDR3. Germline CDR1 is DFQATT and CDR2 is SNEGSKA (reference sequence). Trimming stripped 5 bases from V and 6 bases from J, with 15 bases between. The CDR3 coding sequence is TGCAGTGCTCCACGGGGGGCCTTTGATACGCAGTATTTT. Translation gives CSAPRGAFDTQYF.

This clonotype was observed a few times. The chain has TRBV12-3 or TRBV12-4 and TRBJ2-1; TRBD1 or TRBD2 may be the D gene (6 bases each). V was shortened by 1 base and J by 8 bases, with 15 bases between the two germline ends. This CDR3 spans 15 amino acids. In DNA, the CDR3 is TGTGCCAGCAGTTTAGTTGGGGGGCCTTATGATGAGCAGTTCTTC. This sequence encodes CASSLVGGPYDEQFF.

This clonotype was recorded many times. This chain joins TRBV7-9 and TRBJ2-7, with D maybe TRBD2 (6 bases). Trimming removed 4 bases from V and 1 base from J, with 17 bases in between. Germline-derived CDR1 and CDR2 are SEHNR and FQNEAQ (reference sequence). This CDR3 has 16 amino acids. The chain's CDR3 is CASSSPLAQSSYEQYF. The CDR3 bases are TGTGCCAGCAGCTCCCCCCTAGCGCAGTCGTCCTACGAGCAGTACTTC.